What follows is one T cell receptor beta chain and its context. In this sample, this clone turned up a few times. The clone's antigen remains unknown. The input lacks base qualities; no much larger clone sits a single base away. The library was prepared using the immunoSEQ multiplex PCR assay. DNA from the cultured, isolated CD4+ T cells was subjected to TCR beta CDR3 sequencing. The study's processing was this. Non-productive TCR sequences were removed, reads were trimmed to the CDR3 region, and CDR3s of at least 7 amino acids were retained. The MANAFEST web app was used to identify antigen-specific clonotypes by comparing expansion in peptide wells with expansion in reference cultures. Positive clones required FDR<0.05 expansion versus reference and all other wells, odds ratio above 5, and frequency above 0.1% in two replicate wells. A clonotype was called cross-reactive if it was significantly expanded both in SARS-CoV-2 spike wells and in at least one common cold coronavirus spike condition. CDR3 similarity was assessed by Levenshtein distance with the stringdist R package, and unrooted trees were built with ape in R 3.6.1. TCRdb re-hosts the immuneACCESS table, in-frame sequences only. Its copies lack some clones; in the studies checked, an unresolved V gene accounts for under half of them, and the cause for the rest is not known. Clone size and V and J calls were adopted from that table, with D and trimming inferred from the DNA. This sample lists about 34,000 clones; around 78% were detected once. Clones ranked in the top ten supply around 26% of the sample.

This specimen comes from a study of vaccination effects on CD4 cells after COVID-19 (dated by TCRdb to 2021 to 2024). Background for the entire study: Participants received two doses of either the BNT162b2 or the mRNA-1273 mRNA SARS-CoV-2 vaccine. A total of 9 to 11 COVID-19 convalescent patients and several SARS-CoV-2-naive healthy vaccine recipients were included in the full study. In the study, cultures from other donors were sequenced using the Oncomine TCR Beta short-read assay on an Illumina iSeq 100. The study compared SARS-CoV-2 spike-specific CD4+ TCR repertoires before and after mRNA vaccination in COVID-19 convalescent patients and infection-naive vaccine recipients.

The ViraFEST assay stimulated PBMC with viral peptide pools and then used TCR sequencing to identify antigen-specific CD4+ T cell clonotypes by expansion. After about 10 days of culture, CD4+ T cells were isolated with the EasySep CD4+ T cell isolation kit. The absence of prior SARS-CoV-2 infection in healthy vaccine recipients was confirmed by negative nucleocapsid antibodies before and after vaccination. Each well held roughly 2 million PBMC cultured in IMDM containing about 5.4% human AB serum, 9.5 to 10 IU/ml IL-2 and gentamicin, along with approximately 10 ug/ml peptides. Half of the culture medium was replaced with fresh IL-2-containing medium on days 3 and 7. Unless noted otherwise, every peptide stimulation condition was cultured in triplicate wells. PBMC were separated from whole blood using Ficoll-Paque Plus gradient centrifugation and were then either cryopreserved at -140C or used fresh. The spike proteins of SARS-CoV-2 and of the common cold coronaviruses HCoV-NL63, HCoV-OC43 and HCoV-229E were spanned by overlapping peptide pools. The QIAamp micro DNA kit was used to extract genomic DNA from the cultured CD4+ T cells.

Points the paper makes about the study in general: In healthy vaccine recipients, vaccine-induced clones were almost all SARS-CoV-2 mono-reactive, with only 1 of 255 being cross-reactive with common cold coronaviruses. At late post-vaccination timepoints, both infection-induced and vaccine-induced clones showed marked clonal contraction, consistent with waning T cell responses. Limitations of the study were the small number of convalescent patients and the absence of early post-infection timepoints.

V sheds 1 base and J sheds 2 bases, leaving 9 bases between their ends. CDR1 and CDR2 were assigned from the germline V gene (reference sequence) as LGHDT and YNNKEL. Its CDR3 holds 15 amino acids, cysteine through phenylalanine. Left in the record is the CDR3 DNA by itself, 45 bases read in frame from the first base. The source is a human donor who received a COVID-19 vaccine. The V and J genes are TRBV3-1 (or the pseudogene TRBV3-2) and TRBJ1-3; a tentative D call is TRBD1 (5 bases match). The sample in question was CD4+ T cells from PBMCs cultured with HCoV-OC43 spike peptides, obtained before COVID-19 vaccination. This specimen's cell subset or site label, per the study, means: HCoV-OC43 spike overlapping peptide pool stimulation. The encoded CDR3 is CASSQVRGTGNTIYF. The nucleotide sequence is given as TGTGCCAGCAGCCAAGTGAGGGGCACTGGAAACACCATATATTTT.